The present TCR beta chain was sequenced within a study of long-term antiretroviral therapy in people with HIV. Whole-study context: The 2015 recommendation for immediate ART came about a decade after the earliest samples.

V lost 5 bases, J lost 3 bases, and 13 bases lay in between. Per germline, CDR1 SGHTA and CDR2 FQGNSA. The length of the CDR3 is 14 residues. This clone was recorded only once. As yet, its antigen is unknown. An immunoSEQ assay, version v3.0, was performed at survey level. Sequencing targeted roughly 40,000-55,000 T-cell genomes per sample. Sequenced by immunoSEQ multiplex PCR; TCRdb stores in-frame clones only, minus some. Counted here are 25,000 to 35,000 clones, around 78% occurring once; the ten biggest clones make up around 8%. Study-wide results and caveats: Diversity rose after ART but stayed below transplant donor controls. Neither ART adherence, viral resistance nor therapy changes were documented.

The sample in question was unsorted PBMCs, obtained 3.1 years after starting antiretroviral therapy. The chain links TRBV7-2 to TRBJ1-2; a weak D match, TRBD1 (5 bases). The clonotype originates from a woman aged 45-65 years with HIV. The CDR3 loop is CASSPTGSHYGYTF. In DNA, the CDR3 is TGTGCCAGCAGCCCCACAGGATCTCACTATGGCTACACCTTC.